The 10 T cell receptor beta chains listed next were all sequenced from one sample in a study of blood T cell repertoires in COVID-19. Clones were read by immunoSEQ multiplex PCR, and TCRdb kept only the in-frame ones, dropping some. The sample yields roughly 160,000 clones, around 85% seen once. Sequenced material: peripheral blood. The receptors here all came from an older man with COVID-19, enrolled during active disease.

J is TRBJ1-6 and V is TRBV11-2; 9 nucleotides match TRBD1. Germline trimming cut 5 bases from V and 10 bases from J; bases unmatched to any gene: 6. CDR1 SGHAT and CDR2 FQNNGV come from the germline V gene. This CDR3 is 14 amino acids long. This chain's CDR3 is CASSVQGASSPLHF. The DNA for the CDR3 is TGTGCCAGCAGCGTACAGGGGGCGTCATCACCCCTCCACTTT.

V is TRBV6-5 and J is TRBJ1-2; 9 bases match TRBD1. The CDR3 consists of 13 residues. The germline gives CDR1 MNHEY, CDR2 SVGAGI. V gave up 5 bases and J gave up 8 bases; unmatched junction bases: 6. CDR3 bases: TGTGCCAGCAGTCGGGGACAGGGAGACGGCTACACCTTC. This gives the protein CASSRGQGDGYTF.

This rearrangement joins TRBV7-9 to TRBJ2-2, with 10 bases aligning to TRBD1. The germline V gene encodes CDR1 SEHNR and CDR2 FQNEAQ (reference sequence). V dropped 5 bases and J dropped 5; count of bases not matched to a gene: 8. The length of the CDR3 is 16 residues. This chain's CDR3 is CASSPQTGGETGELFF. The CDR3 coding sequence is TGTGCCAGCAGCCCCCAGACAGGGGGCGAAACCGGGGAGCTGTTTTTT.

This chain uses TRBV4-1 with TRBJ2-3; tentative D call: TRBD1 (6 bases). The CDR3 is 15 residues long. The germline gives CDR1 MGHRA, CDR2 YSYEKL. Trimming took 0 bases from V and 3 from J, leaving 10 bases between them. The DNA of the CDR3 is TGCGCCAGCAGCCAAGACCAGGGGTGGACAGATACGCAGTATTTT. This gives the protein CASSQDQGWTDTQYF.

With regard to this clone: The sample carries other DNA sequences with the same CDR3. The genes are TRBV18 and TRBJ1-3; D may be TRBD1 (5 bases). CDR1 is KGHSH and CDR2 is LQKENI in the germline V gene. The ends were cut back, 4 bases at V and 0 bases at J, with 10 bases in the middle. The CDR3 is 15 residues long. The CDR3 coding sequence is TGTGCCAGCTCACTTGGACAAGCCTCTGGAAACACCATATATTTT. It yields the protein CASSLGQASGNTIYF. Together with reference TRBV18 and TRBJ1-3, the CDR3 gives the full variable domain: NAGVMQNPRHLVRRRGQEARLRCSPMKGHSHVYWYRQLPEEGLKFMVYLQKENIIDESGMPKERFSAEFPKEGPSILRIQQVVRGDSAAYFCASSLGQASGNTIYFGEGSWLTVV.

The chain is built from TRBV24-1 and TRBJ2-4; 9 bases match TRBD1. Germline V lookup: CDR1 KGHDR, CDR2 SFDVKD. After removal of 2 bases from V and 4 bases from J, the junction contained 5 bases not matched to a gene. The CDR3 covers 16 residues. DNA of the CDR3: TGTGCCACCAGTGATTCTTGGGGGACAGGGAAAAACATTCAGTACTTC. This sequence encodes CATSDSWGTGKNIQYF.

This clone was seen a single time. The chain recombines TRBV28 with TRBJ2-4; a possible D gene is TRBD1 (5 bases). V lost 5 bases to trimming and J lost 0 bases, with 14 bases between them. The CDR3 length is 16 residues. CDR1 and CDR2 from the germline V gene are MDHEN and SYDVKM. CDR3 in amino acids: CASSPLPGLAKNIQYF. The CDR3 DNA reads TGTGCCAGCAGTCCCCTCCCAGGGCTAGCCAAAAACATTCAGTACTTC.

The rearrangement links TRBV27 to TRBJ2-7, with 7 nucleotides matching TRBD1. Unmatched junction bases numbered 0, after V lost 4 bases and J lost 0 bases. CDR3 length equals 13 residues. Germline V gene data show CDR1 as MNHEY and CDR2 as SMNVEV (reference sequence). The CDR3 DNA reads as TGTGCCAGCAGTTGGACAGGCTCCTACGAGCAGTACTTC. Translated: CASSWTGSYEQYF.

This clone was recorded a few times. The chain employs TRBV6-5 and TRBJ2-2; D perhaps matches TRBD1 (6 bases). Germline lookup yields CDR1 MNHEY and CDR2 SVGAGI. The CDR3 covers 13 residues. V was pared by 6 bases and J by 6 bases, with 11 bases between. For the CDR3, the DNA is TGTGCCAGCAGGAAGGACAGCCCCGGGGAGCTGTTTTTT. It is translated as CASRKDSPGELFF.

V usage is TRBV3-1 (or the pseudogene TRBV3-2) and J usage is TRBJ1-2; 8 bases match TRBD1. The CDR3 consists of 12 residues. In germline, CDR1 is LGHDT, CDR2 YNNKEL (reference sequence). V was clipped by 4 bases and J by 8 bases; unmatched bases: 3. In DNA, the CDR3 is TGTGCCAGCAGCCCCAGGGGGCTCGGCTACACCTTC. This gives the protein CASSPRGLGYTF.